The entry below gives a single T cell receptor (beta chain) sequence along with its context. V lost 6 bases, J lost 7 bases, and 13 bases lay in between. This CDR3 has 13 amino acids. The germline V gene encodes CDR1 MDHEN and CDR2 SYDVKM. These data come from a study of T cell responses to AZD1222 COVID-19 vaccine. Some clones are missing from TCRdb's copy, which holds only in-frame ones; the method was immunoSEQ multiplex PCR. The data contain some 120,000 clones, just over 90% of them seen just once; the ten biggest clones take up around 6.9%. Specimen: peripheral blood, collected on day 0 of AZD1222 vaccination. This clonotype originated in an adult in good health. The V gene is TRBV28, the J gene TRBJ2-1, with D perhaps assigned TRBD1 or TRBD2 (5 bases each). As DNA, the CDR3 is TGTGCCAGCAGACCCGGGACGGAGAATGAGCAGTTCTTC. Amino acids: CASRPGTENEQFF.